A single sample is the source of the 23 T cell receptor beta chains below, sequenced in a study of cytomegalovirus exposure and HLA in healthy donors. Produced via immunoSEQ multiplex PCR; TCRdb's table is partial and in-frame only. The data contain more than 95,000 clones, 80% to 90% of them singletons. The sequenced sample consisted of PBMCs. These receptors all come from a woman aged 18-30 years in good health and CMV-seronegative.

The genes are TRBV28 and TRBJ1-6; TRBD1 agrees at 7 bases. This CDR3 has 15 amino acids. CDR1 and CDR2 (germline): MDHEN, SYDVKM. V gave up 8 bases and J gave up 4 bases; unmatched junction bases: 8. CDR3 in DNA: TGTGCCAGCGCTCCCGAGGACAGGTATAATTCACCCCTCCACTTT. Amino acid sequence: CASAPEDRYNSPLHF.

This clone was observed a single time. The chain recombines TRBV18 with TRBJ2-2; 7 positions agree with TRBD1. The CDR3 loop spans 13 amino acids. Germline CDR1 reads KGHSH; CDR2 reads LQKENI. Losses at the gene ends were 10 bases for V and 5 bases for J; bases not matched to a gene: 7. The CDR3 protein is CATLQDRTGELFF. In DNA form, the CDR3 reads TGTGCCACACTACAGGACAGGACCGGGGAGCTGTTTTTT. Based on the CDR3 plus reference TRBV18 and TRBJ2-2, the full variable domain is NAGVMQNPRHLVRRRGQEARLRCSPMKGHSHVYWYRQLPEEGLKFMVYLQKENIIDESGMPKERFSAEFPKEGPSILRIQQVVRGDSAAYFCATLQDRTGELFFGEGSRLTVL.

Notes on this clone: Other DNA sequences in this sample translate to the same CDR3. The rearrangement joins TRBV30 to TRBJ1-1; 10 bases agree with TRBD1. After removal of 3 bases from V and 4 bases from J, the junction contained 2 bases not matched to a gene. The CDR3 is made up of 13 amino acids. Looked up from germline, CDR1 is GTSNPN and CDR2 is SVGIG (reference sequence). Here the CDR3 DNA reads TGTGCCTGGAGCCGGACAGGGGGCACTGAAGCTTTCTTT. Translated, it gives CAWSRTGGTEAFF. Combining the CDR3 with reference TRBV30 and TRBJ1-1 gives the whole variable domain SQTIHQWPATLVQPVGSPLSLECTVEGTSNPNLYWYRQAAGRGLQLLFYSVGIGQISSEVPQNLSASRPQDRQFILSSKKLLLSDSGFYLCAWSRTGGTEAFFGQGTRLTVV.

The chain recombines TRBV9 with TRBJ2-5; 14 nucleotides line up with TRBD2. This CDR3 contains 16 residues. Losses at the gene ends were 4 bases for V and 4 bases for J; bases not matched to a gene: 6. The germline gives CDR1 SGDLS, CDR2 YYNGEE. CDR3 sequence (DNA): TGTGCCAGCAGCCTGGGACTAGCGGGAGTCATAGAGACCCAGTACTTC. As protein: CASSLGLAGVIETQYF.

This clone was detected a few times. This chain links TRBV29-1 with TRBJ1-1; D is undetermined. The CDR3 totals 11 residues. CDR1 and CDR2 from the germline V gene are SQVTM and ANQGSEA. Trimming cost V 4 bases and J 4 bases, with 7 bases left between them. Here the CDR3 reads CSVAFPTEAFF. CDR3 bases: TGCAGCGTTGCATTCCCCACTGAAGCTTTCTTT.

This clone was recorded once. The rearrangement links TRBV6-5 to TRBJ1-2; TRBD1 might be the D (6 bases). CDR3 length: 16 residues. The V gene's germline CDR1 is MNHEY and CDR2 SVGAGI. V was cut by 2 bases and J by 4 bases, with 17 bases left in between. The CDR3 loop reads CASSYPTGLGVYGYTF. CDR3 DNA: TGTGCCAGCAGTTACCCAACAGGGCTAGGAGTCTATGGCTACACCTTC.

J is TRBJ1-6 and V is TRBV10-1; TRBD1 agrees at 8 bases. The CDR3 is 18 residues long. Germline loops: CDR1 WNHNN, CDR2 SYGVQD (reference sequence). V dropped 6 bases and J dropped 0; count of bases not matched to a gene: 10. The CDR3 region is CASRIGTGLSSYNSPLHF. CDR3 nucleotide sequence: TGCGCCAGCAGAATAGGGACAGGCCTTAGCTCCTATAATTCACCCCTCCACTTT.

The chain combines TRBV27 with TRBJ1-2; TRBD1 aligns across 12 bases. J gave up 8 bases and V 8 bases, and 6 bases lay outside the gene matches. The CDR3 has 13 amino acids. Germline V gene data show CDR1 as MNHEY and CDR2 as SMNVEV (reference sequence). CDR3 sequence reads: CASGGQGASGYTF. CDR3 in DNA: TGTGCCAGCGGGGGACAGGGGGCGAGCGGCTACACCTTC.

The CDR3 here is CAWTSVGLYYEQYF. CDR3 nucleotides: TGTGCCTGGACCTCGGTTGGACTGTACTACGAGCAGTACTTC. The genes are TRBV30 and TRBJ2-7; D possibly corresponds to TRBD2 (5 bases). This CDR3 contains 14 residues. Germline loops: CDR1 GTSNPN, CDR2 SVGIG (reference sequence). Trimming left V 4 bases short and J 3 bases short, with 16 bases between. The whole variable domain, filled in from reference TRBV30 and TRBJ2-7, reads SQTIHQWPATLVQPVGSPLSLECTVEGTSNPNLYWYRQAAGRGLQLLFYSVGIGQISSEVPQNLSASRPQDRQFILSSKKLLLSDSGFYLCAWTSVGLYYEQYFGPGTRLTVT.

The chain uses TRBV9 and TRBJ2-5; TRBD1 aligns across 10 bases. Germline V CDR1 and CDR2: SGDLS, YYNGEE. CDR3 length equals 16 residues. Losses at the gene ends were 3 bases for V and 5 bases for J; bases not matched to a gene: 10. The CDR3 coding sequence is TGTGCCAGCAGCGGGTCCGGGACAGGGGTAGGGGAGACCCAGTACTTC. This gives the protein CASSGSGTGVGETQYF.

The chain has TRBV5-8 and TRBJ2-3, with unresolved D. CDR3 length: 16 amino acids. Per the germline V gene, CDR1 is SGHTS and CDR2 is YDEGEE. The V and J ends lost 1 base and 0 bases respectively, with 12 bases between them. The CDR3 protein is CASSLFLTDSTDTQYF. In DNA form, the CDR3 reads TGTGCCAGCAGCTTGTTCTTAACAGATAGCACAGATACGCAGTATTTT.

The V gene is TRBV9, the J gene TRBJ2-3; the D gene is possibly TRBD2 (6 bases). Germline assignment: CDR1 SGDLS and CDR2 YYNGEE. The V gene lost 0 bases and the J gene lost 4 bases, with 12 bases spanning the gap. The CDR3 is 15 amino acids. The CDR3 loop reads CASSVAGVIPDTQYF. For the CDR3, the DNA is TGTGCCAGCAGCGTAGCGGGAGTAATTCCAGATACGCAGTATTTT.

In DNA form, the CDR3 reads TGTGCCAGCAGCTTAGGGCTAGCGGGAGGGGATGAGCAGTTCTTC. The encoded protein is CASSLGLAGGDEQFF. The chain recombines TRBV11-3 with TRBJ2-1, with 12 bases matching TRBD2. The CDR3 runs to 15 residues. V was clipped by 1 base and J by 8 bases; unmatched bases: 3. Germline CDR1 SGHNT, CDR2 YENEEA. The complete variable domain, with remaining parts taken from reference TRBV11-3 and TRBJ2-1, reads EAGVVQSPRYKIIEKKQPVAFWCNPISGHNTLYWYLQNLGQGPELLIRYENEEAVDDSQLPKDRFSAERLKGVDSTLKIQPAELGDSAVYLCASSLGLAGGDEQFFGPGTRLTVL.

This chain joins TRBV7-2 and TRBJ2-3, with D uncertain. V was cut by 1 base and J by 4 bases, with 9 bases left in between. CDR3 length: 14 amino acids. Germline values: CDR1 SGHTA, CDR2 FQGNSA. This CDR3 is CASSLGLVPDTQYF. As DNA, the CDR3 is TGTGCCAGCAGCTTAGGGCTAGTCCCAGATACGCAGTATTTT.

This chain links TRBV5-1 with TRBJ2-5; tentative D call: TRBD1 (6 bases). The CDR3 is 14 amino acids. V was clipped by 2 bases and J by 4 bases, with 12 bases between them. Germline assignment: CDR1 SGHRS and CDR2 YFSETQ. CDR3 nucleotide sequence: TGCGCCAGCAGCTTAATCCAGGGGATAGAGACCCAGTACTTC. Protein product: CASSLIQGIETQYF.

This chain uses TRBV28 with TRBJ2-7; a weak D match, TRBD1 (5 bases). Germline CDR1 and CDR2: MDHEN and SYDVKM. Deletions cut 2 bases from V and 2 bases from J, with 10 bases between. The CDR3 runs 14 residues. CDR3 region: CASSLQGSTYEQYF. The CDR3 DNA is TGTGCCAGCAGTTTACAGGGATCTACCTACGAGCAGTACTTC.

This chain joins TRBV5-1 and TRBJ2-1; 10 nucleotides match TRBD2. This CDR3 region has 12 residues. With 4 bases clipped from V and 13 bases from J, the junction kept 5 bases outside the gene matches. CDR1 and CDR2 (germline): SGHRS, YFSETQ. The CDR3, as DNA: TGCGCCAGCAGCCTCGGACTAGCGGAACAGTTCTTC. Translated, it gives CASSLGLAEQFF. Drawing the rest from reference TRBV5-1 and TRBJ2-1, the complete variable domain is KAGVTQTPRYLIKTRGQQVTLSCSPISGHRSVSWYQQTPGQGLQFLFEYFSETQRNKGNFPGRFSGRQFSNSRSEMNVSTLELGDSALYLCASSLGLAEQFFGPGTRLTVL.

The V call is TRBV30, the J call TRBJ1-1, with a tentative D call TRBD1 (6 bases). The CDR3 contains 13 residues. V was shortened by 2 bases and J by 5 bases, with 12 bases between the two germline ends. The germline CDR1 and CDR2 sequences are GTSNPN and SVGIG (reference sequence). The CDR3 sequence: CAWSLNRETEAFF. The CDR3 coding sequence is TGTGCCTGGAGTCTGAACAGGGAAACTGAAGCTTTCTTT.

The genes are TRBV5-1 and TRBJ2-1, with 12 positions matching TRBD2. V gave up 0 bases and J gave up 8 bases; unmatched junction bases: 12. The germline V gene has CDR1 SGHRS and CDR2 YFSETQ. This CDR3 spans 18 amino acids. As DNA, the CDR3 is TGCGCCAGCAGCTTGGAGTCTAGCGGGAGGGCCTTGAGGGATGAGCAGTTCTTC. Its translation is CASSLESSGRALRDEQFF.

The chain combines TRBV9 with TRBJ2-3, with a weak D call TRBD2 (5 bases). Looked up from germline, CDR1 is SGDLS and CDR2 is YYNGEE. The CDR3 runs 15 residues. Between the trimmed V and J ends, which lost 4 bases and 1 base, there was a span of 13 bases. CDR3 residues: CASSPTLSGTDTQYF. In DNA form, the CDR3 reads TGTGCCAGCAGCCCAACCCTTAGCGGCACAGATACGCAGTATTTT.

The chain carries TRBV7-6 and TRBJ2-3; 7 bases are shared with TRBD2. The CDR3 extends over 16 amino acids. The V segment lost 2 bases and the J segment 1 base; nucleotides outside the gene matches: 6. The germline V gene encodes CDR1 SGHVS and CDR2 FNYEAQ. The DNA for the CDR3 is TGTGCCAGCAGCTTAACCGTCCGGGAGGGCACAGATACGCAGTATTTT. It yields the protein CASSLTVREGTDTQYF.

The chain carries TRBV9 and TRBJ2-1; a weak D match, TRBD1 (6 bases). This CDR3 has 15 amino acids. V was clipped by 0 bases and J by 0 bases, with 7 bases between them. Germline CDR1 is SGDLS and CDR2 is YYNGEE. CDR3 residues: CASSVVGGSYNEQFF. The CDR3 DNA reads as TGTGCCAGCAGCGTAGTAGGGGGCTCCTACAATGAGCAGTTCTTC.

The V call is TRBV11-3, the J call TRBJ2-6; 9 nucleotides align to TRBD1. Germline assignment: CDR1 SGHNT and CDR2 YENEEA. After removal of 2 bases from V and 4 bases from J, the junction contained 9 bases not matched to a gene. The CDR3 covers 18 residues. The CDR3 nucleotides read TGTGCCAGCAGCTTAAGGGGACAGGGTATTTCCGGGGCCAACGTCCTGACTTTC. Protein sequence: CASSLRGQGISGANVLTF.